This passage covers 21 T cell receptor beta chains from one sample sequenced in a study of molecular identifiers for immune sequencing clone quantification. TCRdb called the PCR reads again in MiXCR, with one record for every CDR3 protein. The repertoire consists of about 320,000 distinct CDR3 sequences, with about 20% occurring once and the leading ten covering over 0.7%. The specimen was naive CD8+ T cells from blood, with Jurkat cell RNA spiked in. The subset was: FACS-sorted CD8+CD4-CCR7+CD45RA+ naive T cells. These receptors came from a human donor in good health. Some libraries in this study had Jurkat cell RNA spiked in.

CDR3 amino acids: CAISESEGLGTDTQYF. Written as DNA, the CDR3 is TGTGCCATCAGTGAATCTGAGGGGCTAGGCACAGATACGCAGTATTTT. V and J are TRBV10-3 and TRBJ2-3; D may match TRBD1 or TRBD2 (5 bases each). Germline lookup yields CDR1 ENHRY and CDR2 SYGVKD. V lost 3 bases, J lost 1 base, and 14 bases lay in between. The length of the CDR3 is 16 residues.

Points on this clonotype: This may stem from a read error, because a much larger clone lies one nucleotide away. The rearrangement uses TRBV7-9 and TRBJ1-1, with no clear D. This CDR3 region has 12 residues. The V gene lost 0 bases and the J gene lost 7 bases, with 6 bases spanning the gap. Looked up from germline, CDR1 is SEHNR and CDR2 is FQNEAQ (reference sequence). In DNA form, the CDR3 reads TGTGCCAGCAGCTTAGCGACGGATGAAGCTTTCTTT. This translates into CASSLATDEAFF.

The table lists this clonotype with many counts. CDR3 loop: CASSLGQGGGAPEQFF. The CDR3 DNA sequence: TGTGCCAGCAGTTTGGGACAAGGGGGTGGGGCTCCCGAGCAGTTCTTC. The gene calls are TRBV28 and TRBJ2-1; tentatively, D is TRBD1 (6 bases). V lost 3 bases, J lost 10 bases, and 22 bases lay in between. The CDR3 loop spans 16 amino acids. Germline V gene data show CDR1 as MDHEN and CDR2 as SYDVKM.

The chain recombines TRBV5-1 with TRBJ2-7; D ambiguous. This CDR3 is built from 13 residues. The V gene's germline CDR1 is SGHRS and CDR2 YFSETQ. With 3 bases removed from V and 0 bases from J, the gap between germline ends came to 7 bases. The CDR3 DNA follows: TGCGCCAGCAGCTCGGAAACCTCCTACGAGCAGTACTTC. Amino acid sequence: CASSSETSYEQYF.

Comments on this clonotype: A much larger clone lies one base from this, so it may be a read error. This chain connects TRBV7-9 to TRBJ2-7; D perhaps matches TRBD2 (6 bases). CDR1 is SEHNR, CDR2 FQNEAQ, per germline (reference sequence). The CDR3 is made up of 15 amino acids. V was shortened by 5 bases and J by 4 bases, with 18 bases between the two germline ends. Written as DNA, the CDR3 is TGTGCCAGCAGCCAACCGGGACTGGGAAAATACGAGCAGTACTTC. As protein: CASSQPGLGKYEQYF.

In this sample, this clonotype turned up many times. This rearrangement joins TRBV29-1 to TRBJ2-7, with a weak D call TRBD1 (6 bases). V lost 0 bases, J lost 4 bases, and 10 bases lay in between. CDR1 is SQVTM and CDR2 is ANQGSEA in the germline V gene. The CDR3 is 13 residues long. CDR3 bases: TGCAGCGTTGAAGATAGCAGGGGATACGAGCAGTACTTC. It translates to CSVEDSRGYEQYF.

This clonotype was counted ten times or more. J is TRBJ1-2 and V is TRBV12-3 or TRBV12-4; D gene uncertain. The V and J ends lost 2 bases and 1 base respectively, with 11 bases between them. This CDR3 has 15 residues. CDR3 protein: CASSLFREGNYGYTF. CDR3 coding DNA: TGTGCCAGCAGTTTATTCCGAGAGGGTAACTATGGCTACACCTTC.

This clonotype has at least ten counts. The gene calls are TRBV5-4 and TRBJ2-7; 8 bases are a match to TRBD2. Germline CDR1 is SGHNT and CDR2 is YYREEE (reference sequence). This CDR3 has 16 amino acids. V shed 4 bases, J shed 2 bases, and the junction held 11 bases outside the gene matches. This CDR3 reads CASSAAFAGGTYEQYF. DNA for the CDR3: TGTGCCAGCAGCGCCGCCTTCGCGGGAGGCACCTACGAGCAGTACTTC.

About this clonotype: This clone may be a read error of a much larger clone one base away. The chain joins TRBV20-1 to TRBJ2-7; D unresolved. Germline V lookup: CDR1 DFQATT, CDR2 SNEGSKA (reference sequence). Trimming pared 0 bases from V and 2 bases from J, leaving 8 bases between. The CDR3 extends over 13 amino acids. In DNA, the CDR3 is TGCAGTGCTAGAGAACGGGCTGCCTACGAGCAGTACTTC. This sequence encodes CSARERAAYEQYF.

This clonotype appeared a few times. The CDR3 nucleotides are TGTGCCACCAGTCTTTTTGGGGTCGGAGGATACAATGAGCAGTTCTTC. Amino acids: CATSLFGVGGYNEQFF. The chain joins TRBV15 to TRBJ2-1; TRBD2 is a possible D gene (5 bases). Germline CDR1 and CDR2: LNHNV and YYDKDF (reference sequence). V gave up 6 bases and J gave up 4 bases, with 19 bases separating them. The CDR3 consists of 16 residues.

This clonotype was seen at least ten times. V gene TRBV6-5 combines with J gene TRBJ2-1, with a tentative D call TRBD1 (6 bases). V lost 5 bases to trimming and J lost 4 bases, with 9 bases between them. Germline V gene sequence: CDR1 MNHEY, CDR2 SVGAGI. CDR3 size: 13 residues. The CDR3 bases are TGTGCCAGCAGTCCGGGACAATACAATGAGCAGTTCTTC. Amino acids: CASSPGQYNEQFF.

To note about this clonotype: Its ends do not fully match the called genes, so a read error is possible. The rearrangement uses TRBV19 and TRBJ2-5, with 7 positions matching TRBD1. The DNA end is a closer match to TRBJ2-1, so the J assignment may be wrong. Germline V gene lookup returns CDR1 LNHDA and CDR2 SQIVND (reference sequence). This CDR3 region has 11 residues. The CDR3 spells CVSRQGPEQFF. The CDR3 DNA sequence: TGCGTCAGTAGACAGGGTCCTGAGCAGTTCTTC.

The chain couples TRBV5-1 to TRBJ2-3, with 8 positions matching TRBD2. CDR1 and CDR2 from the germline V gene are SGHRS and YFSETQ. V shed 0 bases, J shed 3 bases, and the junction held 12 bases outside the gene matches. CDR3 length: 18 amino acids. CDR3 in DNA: TGCGCCAGCAGCTTGGCCGGCACCGGACTAGCACCGACAGATACGCAGTATTTT. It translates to CASSLAGTGLAPTDTQYF. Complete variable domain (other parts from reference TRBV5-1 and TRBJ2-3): KAGVTQTPRYLIKTRGQQVTLSCSPISGHRSVSWYQQTPGQGLQFLFEYFSETQRNKGNFPGRFSGRQFSNSRSEMNVSTLELGDSALYLCASSLAGTGLAPTDTQYFGPGTRLTVL.

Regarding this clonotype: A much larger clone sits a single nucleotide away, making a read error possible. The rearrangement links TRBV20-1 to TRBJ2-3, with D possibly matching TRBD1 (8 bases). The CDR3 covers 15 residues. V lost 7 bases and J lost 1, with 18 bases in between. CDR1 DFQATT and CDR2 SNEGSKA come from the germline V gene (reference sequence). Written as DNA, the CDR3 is TGCAGTGTTACAGGGGGGGGGCCGGGCACAGATACGCAGTATTTT. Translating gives CSVTGGGPGTDTQYF.

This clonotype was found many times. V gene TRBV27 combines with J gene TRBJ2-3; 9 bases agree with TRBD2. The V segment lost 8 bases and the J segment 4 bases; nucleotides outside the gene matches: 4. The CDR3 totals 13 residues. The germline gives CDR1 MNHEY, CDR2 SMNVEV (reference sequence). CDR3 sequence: CASGAGGADTQYF. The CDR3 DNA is TGTGCCAGCGGAGCGGGAGGTGCAGATACGCAGTATTTT.

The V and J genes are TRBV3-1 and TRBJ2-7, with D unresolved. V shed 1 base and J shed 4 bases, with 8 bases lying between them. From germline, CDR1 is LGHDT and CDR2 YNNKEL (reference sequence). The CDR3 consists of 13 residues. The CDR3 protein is CASSQGMGYEQYF. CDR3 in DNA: TGTGCCAGCAGCCAAGGTATGGGGTACGAGCAGTACTTC.

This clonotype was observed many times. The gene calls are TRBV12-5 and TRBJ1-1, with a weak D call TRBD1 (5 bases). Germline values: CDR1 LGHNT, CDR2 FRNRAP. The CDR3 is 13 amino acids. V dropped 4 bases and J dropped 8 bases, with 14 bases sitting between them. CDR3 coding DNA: TGTGCTAGTGGTTACATGGGGGTCTCAGAAGCTTTCTTT. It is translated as CASGYMGVSEAFF.

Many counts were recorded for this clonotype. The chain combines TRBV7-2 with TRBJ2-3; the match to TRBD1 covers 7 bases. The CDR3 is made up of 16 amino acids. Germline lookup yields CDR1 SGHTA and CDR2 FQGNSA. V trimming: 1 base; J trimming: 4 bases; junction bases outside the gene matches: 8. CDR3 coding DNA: TGTGCCAGCAGCTTAGAGAGACAGGGTCTATCAGATACGCAGTATTTT. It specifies CASSLERQGLSDTQYF.

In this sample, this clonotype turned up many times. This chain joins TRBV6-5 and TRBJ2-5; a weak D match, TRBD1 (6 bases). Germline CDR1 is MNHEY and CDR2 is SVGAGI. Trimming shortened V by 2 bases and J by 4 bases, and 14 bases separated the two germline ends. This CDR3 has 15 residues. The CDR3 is CASSYGQGLRETQYF. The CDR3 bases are TGTGCCAGCAGTTACGGTCAGGGGCTCAGAGAGACCCAGTACTTC.

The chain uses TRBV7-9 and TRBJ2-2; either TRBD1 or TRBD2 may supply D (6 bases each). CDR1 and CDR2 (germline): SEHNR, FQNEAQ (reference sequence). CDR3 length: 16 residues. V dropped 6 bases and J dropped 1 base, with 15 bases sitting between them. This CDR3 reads CASSPGAGKNTGELFF. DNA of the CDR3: TGTGCCAGCAGTCCGGGGGCAGGAAAGAACACCGGGGAGCTGTTTTTT.

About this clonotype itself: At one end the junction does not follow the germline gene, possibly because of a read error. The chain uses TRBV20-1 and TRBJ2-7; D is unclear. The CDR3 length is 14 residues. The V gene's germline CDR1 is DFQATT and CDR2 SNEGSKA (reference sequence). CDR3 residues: CGASRPSARYEQYF. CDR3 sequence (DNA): TGCGGTGCTTCTCGCCCCTCGGCCCGCTACGAGCAGTACTTC.